The 23 T cell receptor beta chains in this list originate from one sample, sequenced in a study of blood T cell repertoires in COVID-19. Sequenced by immunoSEQ multiplex PCR; TCRdb stores in-frame clones only, minus some. The table shows tens of thousands of clones, with about nine tenths occurring only once. The sequencing input was peripheral blood. The receptor source for this set is a middle-aged woman with active COVID-19.

DNA of the CDR3: TGTGCCAGCAGTGAAGGGGCAGGGCAGGGCACGCAGTATTTT. It yields the protein CASSEGAGQGTQYF. V gene TRBV6-1 combines with J gene TRBJ2-3; D is perhaps TRBD1 (5 bases). The CDR3 sequence is 14 residues long. CDR1 is MNHNS, CDR2 SASEGT, per germline. The germline V and J ends were trimmed by 1 base and 9 bases, with 14 bases remaining between them.

CDR3 in DNA: TGTGCCAGCGGCCTGGGGAGGGGGGGTTTAAAGAACACTGAAGCTTTCTTT. Its protein product is CASGLGRGGLKNTEAFF. This chain links TRBV2 with TRBJ1-1; maybe TRBD1 (6 bases). CDR3 size: 17 residues. Trimming removed 8 bases at V and 1 base at J, with 23 bases between. Germline-derived CDR1 and CDR2 are SNHLY and FYNNEI.

The rearrangement uses TRBV19 and TRBJ1-4, with 11 bases fitting TRBD1. Trimming at V came to 4 bases and at J to 7 bases, leaving 5 bases not matched to a gene. The CDR3 consists of 15 residues. Looked up from germline, CDR1 is LNHDA and CDR2 is SQIVND (reference sequence). The CDR3 sequence is CASSTTGTGGEKLFF. Written as DNA, the CDR3 is TGTGCCAGTAGTACTACCGGGACAGGGGGTGAAAAACTGTTTTTT. Full variable domain (rest looked up from reference TRBV19 and TRBJ1-4): DGGITQSPKYLFRKEGQNVTLSCEQNLNHDAMYWYRQDPGQGLRLIYYSQIVNDFQKGDIAEGYSVSREKKESFPLTVTSAQKNPTAFYLCASSTTGTGGEKLFFGSGTQLSVL.

The chain is built from TRBV30 and TRBJ1-1; D not resolved. Germline CDR1 GTSNPN, CDR2 SVGIG (reference sequence). Trimming removed 3 bases from V and 8 bases from J, with 10 bases in between. The CDR3 length is 11 residues. CDR3 sequence reads: CAWSSEREAFF. The DNA for the CDR3 is TGTGCCTGGAGCAGTGAGAGGGAAGCTTTCTTT.

Only one count was recorded for this clone. This rearrangement joins TRBV6-5 to TRBJ1-6; D gene ambiguous. The CDR3 covers 12 residues. Trimming removed 8 bases from V and 8 bases from J, with 10 bases in between. The germline V gene has CDR1 MNHEY and CDR2 SVGAGI. CDR3 region: CASGLRDSPLHF. The CDR3 nucleotides read TGTGCCAGCGGACTAAGAGATTCACCCCTCCACTTT.

V gene TRBV7-8 combines with J gene TRBJ2-5; tentatively, D is TRBD1 (6 bases). Trimming pared 5 bases from V and 5 bases from J, leaving 12 bases between. Germline V gene sequence: CDR1 SGHVS, CDR2 FQNEAQ. This CDR3 region has 13 residues. CDR3 loop: CASSKGQRETQYF. The CDR3, as DNA: TGTGCCAGCAGCAAGGGACAACGGGAGACCCAGTACTTC.

V is TRBV3-1 (or the pseudogene TRBV3-2) and J is TRBJ2-6; possible D gene TRBD1, 6 bases. V shed 6 bases and J shed 0 bases, with 12 bases lying between them. Germline V gene sequence: CDR1 LGHDT, CDR2 YNNKEL (reference sequence). The CDR3 covers 16 residues. In DNA, the CDR3 is TGTGCCAGCAGATCGGACAGACCCTCTGGGGCCAACGTCCTGACTTTC. Its translation is CASRSDRPSGANVLTF.

The chain joins TRBV6-1 to TRBJ1-2; D unclear. The V end was cut by 0 bases, the J end by 4 bases, with 9 bases between. The germline CDR1 and CDR2 sequences are MNHNS and SASEGT. This CDR3 region has 14 residues. CDR3 bases: TGTGCCAGCAGTGAAGCAGGCCAGGTCTATGGCTACACCTTC. Its protein is CASSEAGQVYGYTF.

The V and J genes are TRBV18 and TRBJ2-3; D gene unclear. The V end lost 6 bases, the J end lost 0 bases, and 4 bases lay between the germline ends. CDR1 is KGHSH, CDR2 LQKENI, per germline. The CDR3 is 12 amino acids. This CDR3 is CASSRSTDTQYF. Here the CDR3 DNA reads TGTGCCAGCTCGCGAAGCACAGATACGCAGTATTTT.

This chain's CDR3 is CASRTMRGAYEQFF. DNA for the CDR3: TGTGCCAGCAGGACTATGCGGGGGGCCTATGAGCAGTTCTTC. The chain employs TRBV25-1 and TRBJ2-1; 8 nucleotides line up with TRBD2. Germline V gene sequence: CDR1 MGHDK, CDR2 SYGVNS. J lost 8 bases, V lost 6 bases, and 9 bases had no gene match. This CDR3 has 14 residues.

This clone came up once. The chain has TRBV2 and TRBJ2-1; the D gene is possibly TRBD1 (6 bases). Deletions cut 3 bases from V and 9 bases from J, with 15 bases between. The CDR3 runs to 14 residues. CDR1 SNHLY and CDR2 FYNNEI come from the germline V gene. CDR3 coding DNA: TGTGCCAGCAGTGATGCGCTACTGGGGGCTGAGCAGTTCTTC. Translating it yields CASSDALLGAEQFF.

V and J are TRBV11-2 and TRBJ1-6; D is possibly TRBD1 (6 bases). The CDR3 runs to 15 residues. Germline assignment: CDR1 SGHAT and CDR2 FQNNGV. The germline V and J ends were trimmed by 10 bases and 5 bases, with 18 bases remaining between them. The CDR3 reads CATGTGTRNNSPLHF. The CDR3 nucleotides are TGTGCCACCGGGACCGGGACACGGAATAATTCACCCCTCCACTTT.

The rearrangement links TRBV9 to TRBJ1-4; D is unresolved. The CDR3 runs 15 residues. CDR1 and CDR2 from the germline V gene are SGDLS and YYNGEE. V gave up 1 base and J gave up 7 bases, with 14 bases separating them. Here the CDR3 reads CASSVRGSSGEKLFF. CDR3 DNA: TGTGCCAGCAGCGTACGGGGATCGAGTGGTGAAAAACTGTTTTTT.

The chain carries TRBV5-4 and TRBJ2-5; TRBD2 aligns across 10 bases. The germline CDR1 and CDR2 sequences are SGHNT and YYREEE (reference sequence). Losses at the gene ends were 4 bases for V and 5 bases for J; bases not matched to a gene: 8. The CDR3 is 15 residues long. CDR3 amino acids: CASSGKRGGRETQYF. CDR3 nucleotides: TGTGCCAGCAGCGGTAAGCGGGGGGGCCGCGAGACCCAGTACTTC.

The V call is TRBV4-3, the J call TRBJ2-1; possible D gene TRBD1, 5 bases. Trimming removed 1 base from V and 9 bases from J, with 13 bases in between. The CDR3 runs to 14 residues. Germline V lookup: CDR1 LGHNA, CDR2 YSLEER. The CDR3 protein is CASSQGTVRGEQFF. CDR3 DNA sequence: TGCGCCAGCAGCCAAGGTACAGTAAGGGGTGAGCAGTTCTTC.

In regard to this clone: One end of the junction fails to match germline, which may point to a read error. The chain couples TRBV3-1 (or the pseudogene TRBV3-2) to TRBJ1-2; 7 bases are a match to TRBD1. Germline lookup yields CDR1 LGHDT and CDR2 YNNKEL (reference sequence). The CDR3 is 11 residues long. The CDR3 DNA is TGTGCCAGCAGCCAAGAAAGGGACAGAGTCTTC. As protein: CASSQERDRVF.

The J gene is TRBJ2-6, the V gene TRBV28, with TRBD2 as a possible D gene (5 bases). Trimming cost V 6 bases and J 2 bases, with 11 bases left between them. Germline V gene lookup returns CDR1 MDHEN and CDR2 SYDVKM. The CDR3 spans 15 residues. CDR3 protein: CASSPAGAGANVLTF. Written as DNA, the CDR3 is TGTGCCAGCAGCCCAGCCGGGGCTGGGGCCAACGTCCTGACTTTC.

V is TRBV9 and J is TRBJ2-7; D may be TRBD2 (6 bases). Trimming shortened V by 4 bases and J by 3 bases, and 14 bases separated the two germline ends. The CDR3 contains 14 residues. Per germline, CDR1 SGDLS and CDR2 YYNGEE. CDR3 sequence reads: CASSPTGVGYEQYF. The DNA for the CDR3 is TGTGCCAGCAGCCCGACGGGGGTGGGCTACGAGCAGTACTTC. The variable domain in full, completed from reference TRBV9 and TRBJ2-7, reads DSGVTQTPKHLITATGQRVTLRCSPRSGDLSVYWYQQSLDQGLQFLIQYYNGEERAKGNILERFSAQQFPDLHSELNLSSLELGDSALYFCASSPTGVGYEQYFGPGTRLTVT.

The gene calls are TRBV19 and TRBJ1-5, with a tentative D call TRBD1 (6 bases). V was trimmed by 4 bases and J by 0 bases, leaving 13 bases between them. Germline CDR1 is LNHDA and CDR2 is SQIVND (reference sequence). The CDR3 spans 16 residues. CDR3 region: CASSTTTGTSNQPQHF. CDR3 coding DNA: TGTGCCAGTAGTACCACCACAGGGACTAGCAATCAGCCCCAGCATTTT.

The chain is built from TRBV5-5 and TRBJ1-2; TRBD1 might be the D (6 bases). V was clipped by 3 bases and J by 8 bases, with 8 bases between them. Germline V gene data show CDR1 as SGHKS and CDR2 as YYEKEE (reference sequence). The CDR3 totals 11 residues. CDR3: CASSSTGGYTF. In nucleotides, the CDR3 is TGTGCCAGCAGCTCGACAGGAGGCTACACCTTC. Supplemented by reference TRBV5-5 and TRBJ1-2, the full variable domain reads DAGVTQSPTHLIKTRGQQVTLRCSPISGHKSVSWYQQVLGQGPQFIFQYYEKEERGRGNFPDRFSARQFPNYSSELNVNALLLGDSALYLCASSSTGGYTFGSGTRLTVV.

Only a few counts were recorded for this clone. This chain links TRBV7-8 with TRBJ2-5; TRBD2 agrees at 14 bases. V lost 1 base to trimming and J lost 2 bases; unmatched junction nucleotides: 3. Germline lookup yields CDR1 SGHVS and CDR2 FQNEAQ. The CDR3 loop spans 17 amino acids. Written as DNA, the CDR3 is TGTGCCAGCAGCTTAGTGGGACTAGCGGGGGATCAAGAGACCCAGTACTTC. Residues: CASSLVGLAGDQETQYF.

The chain joins TRBV5-4 to TRBJ2-7, with TRBD2 matching 8 bases. This CDR3 contains 15 residues. V shed 4 bases, J shed 1 base, and the junction held 7 bases outside the gene matches. Germline V lookup: CDR1 SGHNT, CDR2 YYREEE (reference sequence). The CDR3 DNA is TGTGCCAGCAGCCCCCTAGCGGGTGGTTCCTACGAGCAGTACTTC. This encodes CASSPLAGGSYEQYF.

V usage is TRBV4-2 and J usage is TRBJ2-2; TRBD2 aligns across 11 bases. V lost 0 bases to trimming and J lost 0 bases; unmatched junction nucleotides: 9. The CDR3 is made up of 20 amino acids. Germline CDR1 and CDR2: LGHNA and YNFKEQ. The CDR3, as DNA: TGTGCCAGCAGCCAAGATCTTTCTAGCGGGGGGCCTCCGAACACCGGGGAGCTGTTTTTT. This codes for CASSQDLSSGGPPNTGELFF.